This T cell receptor beta chain was obtained from a study of Graves' ophthalmopathy and Graves' hyperthyroidism. Amplification of the TCR beta CDR3 regions used RNA transcripts (as template). The workflow started with a first-round RT-PCR run with HTBI primers and then moved on to a second-round multiplex PCR. Each CDR3 protein gets one entry after TCRdb re-called the multiplex PCR reads with MiXCR. The repertoire holds approximately 45,000 distinct CDR3 sequences, with over 40% as singletons. Diagnoses were established from clinical symptoms, serum thyroxine, TRAb, thyroid ultrasound and orbital computed tomography. A remark on this clonotype: Its specificity is not known.

Points from the study as a whole: Most clonotypes expanded in thyroid above 0.001 frequency were present in blood too. Using a 13-signature model, the authors split ophthalmopathy from stable hyperthyroidism, with roughly 90% sensitivity and roughly 80% specificity.

This CDR3 is 14 amino acids long. V was cut by 1 base and J by 6 bases, with 9 bases left in between. Germline CDR1 and CDR2: SGHTA and FQGTGA. V is TRBV7-3 and J is TRBJ2-2; possible D gene TRBD2, 5 bases. Sequenced input: peripheral blood. The clonotype comes from an adult man with Graves' ophthalmopathy. As DNA, the CDR3 is TGTGCCAGCAGCTTAAACCCCGGGGCCGGGGAGCTGTTTTTT. Its translation: CASSLNPGAGELFF.